This TCR beta chain was sequenced during a study of regulatory dendritic cells for organ transplantation. General study results and limits: Naive T cells showed high diversity, memory cells less, memory CD8+ least.

The CDR3 is 17 residues long. Per germline, CDR1 WNHNN and CDR2 SYGVQD (reference sequence). The ends were cut back, 2 bases at V and 8 bases at J, with 21 bases in the middle. Sorted subsets were CFSE-labeled and cultured around five days with allogeneic dendritic cells. Naive CD45RA+ and memory CD45RO+ CD4+ or CD8+ T cells were FACS-sorted. Only in-frame clones appear in the TCRdb table, and some are missing; sequencing was by immunoSEQ multiplex PCR. The table lists about 12,000 clones, about three fifths of them singletons, with 0.9% to 1.5% in the top ten. Concerning this clone: Its specificity is unknown.

The chain uses TRBV10-1 and TRBJ1-4; the D is unclear. Sequences were obtained from naive CD8+ T cells from blood cultured with dendritic cells. Subset denoted: CD45RA+ naive T cells. The sequence was obtained from a human donor in good health. CDR3 sequence reads: CASSEPPAGGPGEKLFF. The CDR3 DNA is TGCGCCAGCAGTGAGCCTCCGGCCGGCGGACCGGGGGAAAAACTGTTTTTT.